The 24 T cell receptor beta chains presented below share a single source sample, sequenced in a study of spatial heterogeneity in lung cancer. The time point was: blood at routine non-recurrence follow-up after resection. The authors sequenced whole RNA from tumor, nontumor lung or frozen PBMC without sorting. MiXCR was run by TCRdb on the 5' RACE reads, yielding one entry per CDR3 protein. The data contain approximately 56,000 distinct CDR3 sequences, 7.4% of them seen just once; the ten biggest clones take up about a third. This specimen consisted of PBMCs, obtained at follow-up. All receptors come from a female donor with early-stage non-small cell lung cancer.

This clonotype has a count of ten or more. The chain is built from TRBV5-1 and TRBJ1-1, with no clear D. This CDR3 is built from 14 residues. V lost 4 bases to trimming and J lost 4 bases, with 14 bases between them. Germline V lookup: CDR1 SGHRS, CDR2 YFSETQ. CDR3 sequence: CASSTHTGGTEAFF. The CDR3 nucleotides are TGCGCCAGCAGCACCCACACGGGTGGCACTGAAGCTTTCTTT.

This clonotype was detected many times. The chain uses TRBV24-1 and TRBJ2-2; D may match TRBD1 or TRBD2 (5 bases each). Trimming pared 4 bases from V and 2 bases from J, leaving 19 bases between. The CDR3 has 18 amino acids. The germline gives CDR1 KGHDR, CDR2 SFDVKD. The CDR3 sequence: CATSDPTPGTVNTGELFF. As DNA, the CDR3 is TGTGCCACCAGTGACCCAACGCCGGGGACGGTCAACACCGGGGAGCTGTTTTTT.

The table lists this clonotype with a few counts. CDR3 sequence: CSARSSYNSPLHF. The CDR3 region has the DNA TGCAGTGCTAGGAGCTCCTATAATTCACCCCTCCACTTT. The gene calls are TRBV20-1 and TRBJ1-6; D gene unclear. Germline CDR1 reads DFQATT; CDR2 reads SNEGSKA (reference sequence). The ends were cut back, 3 bases at V and 0 bases at J, with 3 bases in the middle. CDR3 length: 13 amino acids.

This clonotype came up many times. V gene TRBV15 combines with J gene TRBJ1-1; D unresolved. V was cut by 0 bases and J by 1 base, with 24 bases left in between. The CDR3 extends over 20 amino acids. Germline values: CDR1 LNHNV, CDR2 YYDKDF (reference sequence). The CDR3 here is CATSRDPIGQLGPSNTEAFF. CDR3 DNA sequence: TGTGCCACCAGCAGAGACCCCATAGGTCAGTTGGGCCCCTCGAACACTGAAGCTTTCTTT.

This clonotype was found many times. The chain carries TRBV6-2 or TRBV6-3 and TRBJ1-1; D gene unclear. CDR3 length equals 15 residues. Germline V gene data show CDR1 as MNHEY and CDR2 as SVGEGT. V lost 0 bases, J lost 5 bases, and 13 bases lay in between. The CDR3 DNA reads TGTGCCAGCAGTTACTCTCCTGCACGCCTAACTGAAGCTTTCTTT. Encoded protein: CASSYSPARLTEAFF.

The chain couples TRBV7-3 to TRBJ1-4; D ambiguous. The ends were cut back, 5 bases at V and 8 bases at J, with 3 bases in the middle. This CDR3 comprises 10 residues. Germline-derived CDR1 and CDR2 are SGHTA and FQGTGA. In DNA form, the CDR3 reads TGTGCCAGCAGCCAAGAAAAACTGTTTTTT. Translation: CASSQEKLFF. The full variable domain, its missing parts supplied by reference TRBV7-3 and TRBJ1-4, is GAGVSQTPSNKVTEKGKYVELRCDPISGHTALYWYRQSLGQGPEFLIYFQGTGAADDSGLPNDRFFAVRPEGSVSTLKIQRTERGDSAVYLCASSQEKLFFGSGTQLSVL.

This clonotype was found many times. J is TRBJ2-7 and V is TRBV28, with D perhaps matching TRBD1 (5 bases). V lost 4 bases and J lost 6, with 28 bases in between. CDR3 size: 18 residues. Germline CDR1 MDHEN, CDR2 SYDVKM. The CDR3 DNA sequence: TGTGCCAGCAGTTCCCTTCTATCCCGACCAGGGCGATTGGGCGAGCAGTACTTC. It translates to CASSSLLSRPGRLGEQYF.

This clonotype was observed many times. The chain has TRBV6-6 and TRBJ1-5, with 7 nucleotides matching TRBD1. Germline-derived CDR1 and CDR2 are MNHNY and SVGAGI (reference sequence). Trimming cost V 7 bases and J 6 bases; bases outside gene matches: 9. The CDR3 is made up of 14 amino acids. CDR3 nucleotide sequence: TGTGCCAGCAAGGGAACAGGGGTCGGTCAGCCCCAGCATTTT. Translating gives CASKGTGVGQPQHF.

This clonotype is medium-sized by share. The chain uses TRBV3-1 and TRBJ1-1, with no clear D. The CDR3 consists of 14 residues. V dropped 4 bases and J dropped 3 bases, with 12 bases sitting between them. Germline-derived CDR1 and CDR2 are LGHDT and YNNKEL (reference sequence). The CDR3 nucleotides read TGTGCCAGCAGCCGCCCGGATCCCCACACTGAAGCTTTCTTT. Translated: CASSRPDPHTEAFF.

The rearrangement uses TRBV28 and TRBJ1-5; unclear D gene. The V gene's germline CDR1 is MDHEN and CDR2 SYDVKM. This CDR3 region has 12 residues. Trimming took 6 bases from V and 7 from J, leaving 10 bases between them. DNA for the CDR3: TGTGCCAGCAGCCCGGTGGTGCAGCCCCAGCATTTT. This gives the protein CASSPVVQPQHF. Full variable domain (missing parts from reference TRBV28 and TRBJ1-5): DVKVTQSSRYLVKRTGEKVFLECVQDMDHENMFWYRQDPGLGLRLIYFSYDVKMKEKGDIPEGYSVSREKKERFSLILESASTNQTSMYLCASSPVVQPQHFGDGTRLSIL.

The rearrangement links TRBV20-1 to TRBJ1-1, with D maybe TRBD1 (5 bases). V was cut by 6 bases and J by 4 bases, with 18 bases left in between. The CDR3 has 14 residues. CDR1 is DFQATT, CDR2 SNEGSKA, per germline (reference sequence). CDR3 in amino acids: CSASMTGRTTEAFF. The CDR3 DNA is TGCAGTGCCTCGATGACGGGACGCACCACTGAAGCTTTCTTT.

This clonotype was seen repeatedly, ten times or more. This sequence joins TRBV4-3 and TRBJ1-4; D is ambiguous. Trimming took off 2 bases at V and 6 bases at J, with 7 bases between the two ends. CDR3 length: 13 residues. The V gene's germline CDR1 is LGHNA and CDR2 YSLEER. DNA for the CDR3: TGCGCCAGCAGCCAACCCCTGGATGAAAAACTGTTTTTT. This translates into CASSQPLDEKLFF.

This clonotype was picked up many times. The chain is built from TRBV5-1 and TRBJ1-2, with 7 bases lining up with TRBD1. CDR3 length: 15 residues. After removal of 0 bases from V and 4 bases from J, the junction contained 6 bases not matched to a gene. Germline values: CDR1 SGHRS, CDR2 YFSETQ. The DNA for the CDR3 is TGCGCCAGCAGCTTGGGGCCAGGGGGACGCTATGGCTACACCTTC. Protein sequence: CASSLGPGGRYGYTF.

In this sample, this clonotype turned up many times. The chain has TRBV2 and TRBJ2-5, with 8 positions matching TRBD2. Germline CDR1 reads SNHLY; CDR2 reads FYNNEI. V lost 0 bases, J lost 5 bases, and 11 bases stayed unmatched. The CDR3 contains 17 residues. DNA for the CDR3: TGTGCCAGCAGTGAAGCGCTGGGCGGACTAGCTGTTGAGACCCAGTACTTC. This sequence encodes CASSEALGGLAVETQYF. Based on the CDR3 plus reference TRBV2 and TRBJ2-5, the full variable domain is EPEVTQTPSHQVTQMGQEVILRCVPISNHLYFYWYRQILGQKVEFLVSFYNNEISEKSEIFDDQFSVERPDGSNFTLKIRSTKLEDSAMYFCASSEALGGLAVETQYFGPGTRLLVL.

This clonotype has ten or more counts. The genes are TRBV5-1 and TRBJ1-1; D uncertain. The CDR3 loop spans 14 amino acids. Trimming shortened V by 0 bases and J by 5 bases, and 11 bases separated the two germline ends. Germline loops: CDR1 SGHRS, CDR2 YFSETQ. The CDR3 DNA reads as TGCGCCAGCAGCTTGGGGACCAGAGGGACTGAAGCTTTCTTT. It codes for CASSLGTRGTEAFF.

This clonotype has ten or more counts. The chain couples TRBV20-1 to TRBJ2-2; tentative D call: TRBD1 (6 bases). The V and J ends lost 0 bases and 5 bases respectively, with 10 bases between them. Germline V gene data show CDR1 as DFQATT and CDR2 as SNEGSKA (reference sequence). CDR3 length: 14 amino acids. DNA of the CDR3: TGCAGTGCTAGAGAAGGGACAAATACCGGGGAGCTGTTTTTT. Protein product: CSAREGTNTGELFF.

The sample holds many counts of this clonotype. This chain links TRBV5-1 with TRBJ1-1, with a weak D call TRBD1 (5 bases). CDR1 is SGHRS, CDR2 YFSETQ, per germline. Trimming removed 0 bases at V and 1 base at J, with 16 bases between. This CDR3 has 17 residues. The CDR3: CASSLGLPGTPNTEAFF. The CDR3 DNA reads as TGCGCCAGCAGCTTGGGCCTTCCCGGGACGCCGAACACTGAAGCTTTCTTT.

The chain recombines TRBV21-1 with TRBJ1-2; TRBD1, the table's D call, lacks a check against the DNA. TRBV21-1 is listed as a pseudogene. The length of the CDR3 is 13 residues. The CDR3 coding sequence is TGTGCCAGCAGCAAAGTGGACAGGGATGGCTACACCTTC. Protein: CASSKVDRDGYTF.

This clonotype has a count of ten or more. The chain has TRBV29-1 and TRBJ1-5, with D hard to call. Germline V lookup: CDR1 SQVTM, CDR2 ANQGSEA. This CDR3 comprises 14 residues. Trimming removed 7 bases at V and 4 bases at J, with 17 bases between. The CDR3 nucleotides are TGCAGCGCTTCGACTGTCGGATATAATCAGCCCCAGCATTTT. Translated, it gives CSASTVGYNQPQHF.

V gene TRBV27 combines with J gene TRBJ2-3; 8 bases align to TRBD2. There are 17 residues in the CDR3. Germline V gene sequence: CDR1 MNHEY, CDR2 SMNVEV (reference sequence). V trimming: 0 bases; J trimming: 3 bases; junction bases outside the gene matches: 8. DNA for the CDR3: TGTGCCAGCAGTTTATCGCGGAACGGGGGGGCAACAGATACGCAGTATTTT. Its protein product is CASSLSRNGGATDTQYF.

The CDR3 sequence is CASSRGQGKNEQFF. The CDR3 DNA reads TGTGCCAGCAGCCGAGGACAGGGCAAGAATGAGCAGTTCTTC. The gene calls are TRBV6-5 and TRBJ2-1; 8 bases match TRBD1. In germline, CDR1 is MNHEY, CDR2 SVGAGI. The CDR3 covers 14 residues. Germline trimming cut 6 bases from V and 7 bases from J; bases unmatched to any gene: 8.

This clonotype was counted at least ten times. CDR3: CASSERRHSLSGNTIYF. CDR3 nucleotides: TGTGCCAGCAGTGAGCGCCGACACTCTCTCTCTGGAAACACCATATATTTT. This chain uses TRBV25-1 with TRBJ1-3; no definite D call. CDR1 is MGHDK, CDR2 SYGVNS, per germline. The CDR3 runs to 17 residues. With 3 bases removed from V and 0 bases from J, the gap between germline ends came to 15 bases.

Here the CDR3 reads CASRRTSANTEAFF. DNA of the CDR3: TGTGCCAGCAGGAGAACATCGGCGAACACTGAAGCTTTCTTT. The chain has TRBV11-2 and TRBJ1-1, with unresolved D. Germline V gene lookup returns CDR1 SGHAT and CDR2 FQNNGV. The CDR3 runs 14 residues. V lost 6 bases and J lost 1, with 12 bases in between. Full variable domain (remainder filled in from reference TRBV11-2 and TRBJ1-1): EAGVAQSPRYKIIEKRQSVAFWCNPISGHATLYWYQQILGQGPKLLIQFQNNGVVDDSQLPKDRFSAERLKGVDSTLKIQPAKLEDSAVYLCASRRTSANTEAFFGQGTRLTVV.

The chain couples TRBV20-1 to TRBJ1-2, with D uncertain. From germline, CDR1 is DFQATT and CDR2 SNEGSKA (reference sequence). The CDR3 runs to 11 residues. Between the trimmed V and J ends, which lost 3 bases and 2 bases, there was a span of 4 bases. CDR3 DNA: TGCAGTGCTAGTGGGAACTATGGCTACACCTTC. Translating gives CSASGNYGYTF.